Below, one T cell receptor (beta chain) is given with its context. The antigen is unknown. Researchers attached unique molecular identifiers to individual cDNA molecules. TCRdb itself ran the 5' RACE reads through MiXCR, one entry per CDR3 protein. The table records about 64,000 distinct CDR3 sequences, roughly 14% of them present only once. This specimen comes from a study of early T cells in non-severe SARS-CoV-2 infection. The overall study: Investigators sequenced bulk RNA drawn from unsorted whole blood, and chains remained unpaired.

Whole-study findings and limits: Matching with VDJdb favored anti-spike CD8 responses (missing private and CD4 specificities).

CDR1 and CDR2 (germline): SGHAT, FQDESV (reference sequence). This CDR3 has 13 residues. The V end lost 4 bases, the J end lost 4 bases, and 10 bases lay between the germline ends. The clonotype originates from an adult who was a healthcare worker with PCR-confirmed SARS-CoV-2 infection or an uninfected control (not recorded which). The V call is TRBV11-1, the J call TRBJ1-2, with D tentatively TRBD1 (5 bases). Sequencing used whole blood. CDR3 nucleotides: TGTGCCAGCAGCTCGGGACGGAGCTATGGCTACACCTTC. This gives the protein CASSSGRSYGYTF. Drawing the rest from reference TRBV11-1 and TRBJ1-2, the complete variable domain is EAEVAQSPRYKITEKSQAVAFWCDPISGHATLYWYRQILGQGPELLVQFQDESVVDDSQLPKDRFSAERLKGVDSTLKIQPAELGDSAMYLCASSSGRSYGYTFGSGTRLTVV.